The T cell receptor (beta chain) under discussion was sequenced for a study of blood T cell repertoires in COVID-19. Study-level information: Acute-phase and convalescent COVID-19 samples originated in the United States, Italy and Spain.

Assay: immunoSEQ multiplex PCR; the TCRdb copy retains only in-frame clones and omits some. The table has some 160,000 clones, 80% seen once; the top ten hold roughly 6.8%. The clonotype comes from a man between 65 and 85 years old with active or convalescent COVID-19. The source material was peripheral blood.

Here the CDR3 DNA reads TGCAGCGTTGTAGGGGAATACGAGCAGTACTTC. Residues: CSVVGEYEQYF. This chain links TRBV29-1 with TRBJ2-7, with a weak D call TRBD1 (5 bases). Germline V lookup: CDR1 SQVTM, CDR2 ANQGSEA. Trimming stripped 4 bases from V and 4 bases from J, with 8 bases between. This CDR3 is built from 11 residues.